What follows are 15 T cell receptor beta chains derived from one specimen sequenced in a study of CD8+CD57+ T cells in acquired aplastic anemia. Patients included in sequencing had previously demonstrated CD8+CD57+ cell expansion by flow cytometry. It was genomic DNA that served as the template for profiling TCR beta VDJ and CDR3. A single record per CDR3 protein comes from TCRdb applying MiXCR to the reads. The profile shows hundreds of thousands of distinct CDR3 sequences, more than 25% of them singletons. The specimen sequenced was sorted CD4+, CD8+, or CD8+CD57+ T cells (not recorded which) from PBMCs. The receptors were gathered from a human donor with aplastic anemia.

This clonotype was seen only a few times. At one boundary the junction diverges from the germline segment, which might be a read error. The V gene is TRBV19, the J gene TRBJ2-7; 9 bases align to TRBD2. CDR1 and CDR2 from the germline V gene are LNHDA and SQIVND (reference sequence). The CDR3 sequence is 15 residues long. The CDR3 DNA sequence: TGTGCCAGTAGTCTCCAGATAGCGGGGGCCTACGAGCGGTACTTC. Its protein product is CASSLQIAGAYERYF.

This clonotype was seen a single time. A much more abundant neighbour one base away suggests this may be a read error. The chain carries TRBV12-3 or TRBV12-4 and TRBJ1-2; D not resolved. The ends were cut back, 6 bases at V and 6 bases at J, with 8 bases in the middle. This CDR3 spans 11 amino acids. The CDR3 bases are TGTGCCAGCAGGCAGAACCATGGCTACACCTTC. Protein sequence: CASRQNHGYTF.

This sequence joins TRBV2 and TRBJ1-1; unclear D gene. Germline loops: CDR1 SNHLY, CDR2 FYNNEI. CDR3 length: 14 residues. The V gene lost 6 bases and the J gene lost 6 bases, with 17 bases spanning the gap. CDR3 in DNA: TGTGCCAGCAGCTTGGTGATTGGGGAGCCTGAAGCTTTCTTT. This codes for CASSLVIGEPEAFF.

The table lists this clonotype with a few counts. The V call is TRBV2, the J call TRBJ2-7, with 9 bases lining up with TRBD2. CDR1 is SNHLY and CDR2 is FYNNEI in the germline V gene. With V trimmed by 6 bases and J by 0 bases, 6 bases remained unmatched. The CDR3 sequence is 15 residues long. This CDR3 reads CASRLGLASSYEQYV. DNA for the CDR3: TGTGCCAGCAGACTAGGACTAGCGAGCTCCTACGAGCAGTACGTC.

CDR3 residues: CASSPLAGGPNTGELFF. CDR3 sequence (DNA): TGCGCCAGCAGCCCCCTAGCGGGGGGACCGAACACCGGGGAGCTGTTTTTT. The J gene is TRBJ2-2, the V gene TRBV10-1; 11 bases line up with TRBD2. The germline CDR1 and CDR2 sequences are WNHNN and SYGVQD (reference sequence). CDR3 length equals 17 residues. With 6 bases clipped from V and 0 bases from J, the junction kept 6 bases outside the gene matches.

This clonotype has ten or more counts. The rearrangement links TRBV19 to TRBJ1-2; D is undetermined. CDR3 length equals 14 residues. With 1 base removed from V and 8 bases from J, the gap between germline ends came to 14 bases. Germline V gives CDR1 LNHDA, CDR2 SQIVND (reference sequence). CDR3 nucleotide sequence: TGTGCCAGTAGTATAGGTCAGTCAATGTCGGGCTACACCTTC. Translated: CASSIGQSMSGYTF.

This clonotype was counted between two and nine times. The chain has TRBV2 and TRBJ1-2; D is unresolved. V was trimmed by 5 bases and J by 2 bases, leaving 15 bases between them. This CDR3 is 15 amino acids long. Per the germline V gene, CDR1 is SNHLY and CDR2 is FYNNEI. In nucleotides, the CDR3 is TGTGCCAGCAGTATGGGCCGGGCGGAGAACTATGGCTACACCTTC. This gives the protein CASSMGRAENYGYTF. The full variable domain, its missing parts supplied by reference TRBV2 and TRBJ1-2, is EPEVTQTPSHQVTQMGQEVILRCVPISNHLYFYWYRQILGQKVEFLVSFYNNEISEKSEIFDDQFSVERPDGSNFTLKIRSTKLEDSAMYFCASSMGRAENYGYTFGSGTRLTVV.

This chain uses TRBV5-1 with TRBJ2-3; tentatively, D is TRBD1 (7 bases). Germline assignment: CDR1 SGHRS and CDR2 YFSETQ. Deletions cut 3 bases from V and 4 bases from J, with 15 bases between. The CDR3 extends over 15 amino acids. Written as DNA, the CDR3 is TGCGCCAGCAGCTCAGGGGGGACAGTCGCAGATACGCAGTATTTT. Its translation: CASSSGGTVADTQYF.

This clonotype was counted ten times or more. V is TRBV20-1 and J is TRBJ2-7; D is ambiguous. From germline, CDR1 is DFQATT and CDR2 SNEGSKA (reference sequence). Trimming removed 2 bases at V and 4 bases at J, with 18 bases between. The CDR3 loop spans 15 amino acids. In DNA, the CDR3 is TGCAGTGCTAGAAATAACTATTTCAACGCGTACGAGCAGTACTTC. Translating it yields CSARNNYFNAYEQYF.

This sequence joins TRBV20-1 and TRBJ1-2; D possibly corresponds to TRBD1 (6 bases). The CDR3 covers 11 residues. V lost 7 bases, J lost 4 bases, and 10 bases lay in between. From germline, CDR1 is DFQATT and CDR2 SNEGSKA (reference sequence). This CDR3 is CSEGQTYGYTF. DNA for the CDR3: TGCAGTGAAGGACAGACCTATGGCTACACCTTC.

Only one count was recorded for this clonotype. The chain employs TRBV10-1 and TRBJ2-7, with D possibly matching TRBD2 (7 bases). The CDR3 loop spans 15 amino acids. With 3 bases removed from V and 0 bases from J, the gap between germline ends came to 12 bases. Germline V lookup: CDR1 WNHNN, CDR2 SYGVQD (reference sequence). The CDR3 spells CASSDCGGSSYEQYF. The CDR3 DNA reads TGCGCCAGCAGTGACTGCGGGGGCAGCTCCTACGAGCAGTACTTC.

This clonotype has ten or more counts. The chain recombines TRBV14 with TRBJ2-5, with 9 positions matching TRBD2. The germline CDR1 and CDR2 sequences are SGHDN and FVKESK. V shed 4 bases and J 4 bases; nucleotides not matched to a gene: 7. The CDR3 is 15 residues long. The CDR3 protein is CASSPSGSGGETQYF. Written as DNA, the CDR3 is TGTGCCAGCAGCCCTAGCGGTAGCGGGGGAGAGACCCAGTACTTC. The full variable domain, completed using reference TRBV14 and TRBJ2-5, is EAGVTQFPSHSVIEKGQTVTLRCDPISGHDNLYWYRRVMGKEIKFLLHFVKESKQDESGMPNNRFLAERTGGTYSTLKVQPAELEDSGVYFCASSPSGSGGETQYFGPGTRLLVL.

CDR3 sequence reads: CASSLETGIQETQYF. CDR3 bases: TGTGCCAGCAGCTTGGAGACAGGCATTCAAGAGACCCAGTACTTC. The genes are TRBV5-6 and TRBJ2-5; a weak D match, TRBD1 (6 bases). Germline CDR1 is SGHDT and CDR2 is YYEEEE. The CDR3 runs to 15 residues. V shed 0 bases and J shed 2 bases, with 11 bases lying between them.

This clonotype was seen a handful of times. CDR3 sequence (DNA): TGTGCCAGCAGCTTAGGGAGGGATCTGGAGCAGCCCCAGCATTTT. Its translation: CASSLGRDLEQPQHF. The chain links TRBV11-2 to TRBJ1-5; D ambiguous. Germline V gene data show CDR1 as SGHAT and CDR2 as FQNNGV. V was clipped by 1 base and J by 7 bases, with 14 bases between them. The CDR3 is 15 residues long. Combining the CDR3 with reference TRBV11-2 and TRBJ1-5 gives the whole variable domain EAGVAQSPRYKIIEKRQSVAFWCNPISGHATLYWYQQILGQGPKLLIQFQNNGVVDDSQLPKDRFSAERLKGVDSTLKIQPAKLEDSAVYLCASSLGRDLEQPQHFGDGTRLSIL.

The sample holds many counts of this clonotype. The chain has TRBV7-8 and TRBJ2-5; 7 bases line up with TRBD1. The CDR3 has 14 residues. From germline, CDR1 is SGHVS and CDR2 FQNEAQ. V lost 8 bases and J lost 1; bases outside the gene matches: 7. CDR3 DNA sequence: TGTGCCAGCGCGGACAGGATCGTCCAAGAGACCCAGTACTTC. Its protein product is CASADRIVQETQYF.